This T cell receptor beta chain was obtained from a study of shared clonotypes between healthy human individuals. TCRdb keeps only in-frame clones here, not all; method: immunoSEQ multiplex PCR. The table includes around 1,100,000 clones, approximately 80% detected once. Per germline, CDR1 LGHNA and CDR2 YSLEER. There are 15 residues in the CDR3. The V end lost 1 base, the J end lost 6 bases, and 16 bases lay between the germline ends. V is TRBV4-3 and J is TRBJ2-7, with D possibly TRBD2 on 6 matching bases. The material sequenced was memory CD4+ T cells from PBMCs. Subset here: CD45RA-negative fraction. This clonotype was obtained from a young man in good health. Some clones in this sample may be carry-over from other donors' samples. Written as DNA, the CDR3 is TGCGCCAGCAGCCAAGTTCCTGGGGAGGTAGGCGAGCAGTACTTC. This encodes CASSQVPGEVGEQYF.